One sample yielded the 24 T cell receptor beta chains listed below, sequenced in a study of blood T cell repertoires in COVID-19 (dated by TCRdb to the early 2020s). Library construction relied on the immunoSEQ multiplex PCR assay. The table comes from immuneACCESS by way of TCRdb, which keeps in-frame sequences with V and J called. Part of the clones is missing from these tables; in studies checked, under half for an unresolved V gene and the rest for unknown reasons. The sample records over 250,000 clones, approximately 88% of which are singletons. Of the sample, roughly 2.2% falls within the top ten clones. Sample: peripheral blood. The source of these receptors is a man aged 50 to 59 with acute or convalescent COVID-19.

V gene TRBV2 combines with J gene TRBJ2-1; 8 bases map to TRBD2. The CDR3 is 15 amino acids. Germline V lookup: CDR1 SNHLY, CDR2 FYNNEI. V was pared by 2 bases and J by 6 bases, with 6 bases of the junction left unmatched. CDR3 loop: CASSESSGALNEQFF. DNA for the CDR3: TGTGCCAGCAGTGAAAGTAGCGGGGCCCTCAATGAGCAGTTCTTC.

This clone was picked up a small number of times. V is TRBV5-1 and J is TRBJ2-3, with 9 bases identical to TRBD2. Trimming removed 0 bases from V and 6 bases from J; junction bases left unmatched: 8. CDR1 is SGHRS, CDR2 YFSETQ, per germline. The CDR3 contains 16 residues. CDR3 coding DNA: TGCGCCAGCAGCTTGGATAGCGGGGGTTCAGGCGATACGCAGTATTTT. It translates to CASSLDSGGSGDTQYF.

The V call is TRBV3-1 (or the pseudogene TRBV3-2), the J call TRBJ2-3, with 9 bases lining up with TRBD2. The germline CDR1 and CDR2 sequences are LGHDT and YNNKEL (reference sequence). V was clipped by 1 base and J by 4 bases; unmatched bases: 6. The CDR3 is made up of 16 amino acids. Here the CDR3 reads CASSQGSGLAADTQYF. The CDR3 nucleotides are TGTGCCAGCAGCCAAGGATCGGGACTAGCAGCAGATACGCAGTATTTT.

The V gene is TRBV11-3, the J gene TRBJ2-1; 7 bases are a match to TRBD2. The CDR3 contains 13 residues. In germline, CDR1 is SGHNT, CDR2 YENEEA. With 4 bases clipped from V and 7 bases from J, the junction kept 4 bases outside the gene matches. The CDR3 sequence: CASSSSGENEQFF. CDR3 nucleotide sequence: TGTGCCAGCAGCTCCAGCGGGGAAAATGAGCAGTTCTTC. The full variable domain, rest sourced from reference TRBV11-3 and TRBJ2-1, is EAGVVQSPRYKIIEKKQPVAFWCNPISGHNTLYWYLQNLGQGPELLIRYENEEAVDDSQLPKDRFSAERLKGVDSTLKIQPAELGDSAVYLCASSSSGENEQFFGPGTRLTVL.

The rearrangement uses TRBV27 and TRBJ2-5; 13 nucleotides line up with TRBD2. Germline V lookup: CDR1 MNHEY, CDR2 SMNVEV (reference sequence). V dropped 5 bases and J dropped 7; count of bases not matched to a gene: 10. The CDR3 loop spans 16 amino acids. The CDR3 coding sequence is TGTGCCAGCAGTCCATGGACTAGCGGGGGCCCAGGGACCCAGTACTTC. It translates to CASSPWTSGGPGTQYF.

The chain employs TRBV11-2 and TRBJ1-6; D might be TRBD1 (5 bases). Trimming took 3 bases from V and 12 from J, leaving 18 bases between them. CDR3 length: 15 amino acids. Germline loops: CDR1 SGHAT, CDR2 FQNNGV. The CDR3 region has the DNA TGTGCCAGCAGCTTGGGGCACCTCGGGGGTGTACCCCTCCACTTT. Protein sequence: CASSLGHLGGVPLHF.

The rearrangement joins TRBV10-3 to TRBJ2-7; D gene unclear. Germline assignment: CDR1 ENHRY and CDR2 SYGVKD. The V gene lost 2 bases and the J gene lost 0 bases, with 8 bases spanning the gap. This CDR3 region has 14 residues. CDR3 amino acids: CAISERSSSYEQYF. The CDR3 coding sequence is TGTGCCATCAGTGAGCGTAGCAGCTCCTACGAGCAGTACTTC.

This clone was counted once. V and J are TRBV20-1 and TRBJ1-4; no clear D. The V end was cut by 3 bases, the J end by 3 bases, with 8 bases between. This CDR3 spans 13 amino acids. Germline V CDR1 and CDR2: DFQATT, SNEGSKA (reference sequence). CDR3 DNA: TGCAGTGCTAGTCGGGAGGCTAATGAAAAACTGTTTTTT. This translates into CSASREANEKLFF.

In this sample, this clone turned up a few times. V gene TRBV20-1 combines with J gene TRBJ2-2; D is possibly TRBD1 (6 bases). Looked up from germline, CDR1 is DFQATT and CDR2 is SNEGSKA (reference sequence). This CDR3 has 15 amino acids. V was cut by 3 bases and J by 0 bases, with 11 bases left in between. The CDR3 loop reads CSASFEGANTGELFF. The CDR3 nucleotides are TGCAGTGCTAGTTTCGAGGGGGCGAACACCGGGGAGCTGTTTTTT.

The chain recombines TRBV5-1 with TRBJ2-7, with 7 bases aligning to TRBD1. The germline V gene has CDR1 SGHRS and CDR2 YFSETQ. The CDR3 sequence is 13 residues long. Trimming at V came to 4 bases and at J to 5 bases, leaving 6 bases not matched to a gene. The CDR3 spells CASSPDRSDEQYF. Here the CDR3 DNA reads TGCGCCAGCAGCCCGGACAGGAGCGACGAGCAGTACTTC.

The DNA for the CDR3 is TGTGCCATCAGTGAGTCACCTTTGGCAGACACTAACTATGGCTACACCTTC. It translates to CAISESPLADTNYGYTF. The rearrangement links TRBV10-3 to TRBJ1-2; D remains unclear. Germline V lookup: CDR1 ENHRY, CDR2 SYGVKD. CDR3 length: 17 residues. Trimming stripped 0 bases from V and 0 bases from J, with 14 bases between.

The V call is TRBV7-5, the J call TRBJ1-2; the listed D gene, TRBD1, was not tested against the DNA. TRBV7-5 is deemed a pseudogene. This CDR3 spans 16 amino acids. The CDR3 protein is CARTPPRARAPLGYTF. The CDR3, as DNA: TGTGCCAGAACCCCACCCCGAGCCAGGGCACCTCTTGGCTACACCTTC.

The chain links TRBV12-3 or TRBV12-4 to TRBJ1-1; no clear D gene. CDR3 length equals 12 residues. V was clipped by 6 bases and J by 5 bases, with 10 bases between them. CDR3: CASSGVGTEAFF. DNA of the CDR3: TGTGCCAGCAGCGGGGTGGGGACTGAAGCTTTCTTT.

This chain joins TRBV6-5 and TRBJ2-2; 7 nucleotides align to TRBD1. The CDR3 covers 15 residues. Germline loops: CDR1 MNHEY, CDR2 SVGAGI. J gave up 5 bases and V 2 bases, and 5 bases lay outside the gene matches. CDR3 in amino acids: CASSYRVTGTGELFF. The DNA of the CDR3 is TGTGCCAGCAGTTACAGGGTGACAGGGACCGGGGAGCTGTTTTTT.

Here the CDR3 DNA reads TGTGCCAGCAGCTTGAAACAGGGGAATGGCGAGCAGTACTTC. It is translated as CASSLKQGNGEQYF. The genes are TRBV5-4 and TRBJ2-7; TRBD1 matches 7 bases. The V gene's germline CDR1 is SGHNT and CDR2 YYREEE (reference sequence). J gave up 6 bases and V 1 base, and 7 bases lay outside the gene matches. This CDR3 is built from 14 residues. The variable domain in full, with the rest retrieved from reference TRBV5-4 and TRBJ2-7, is ETGVTQSPTHLIKTRGQQVTLRCSSQSGHNTVSWYQQALGQGPQFIFQYYREEENGRGNFPPRFSGLQFPNYSSELNVNALELDDSALYLCASSLKQGNGEQYFGPGTRLTVT.

The CDR3 spells CASTPLGTAIRPQHF. The CDR3 DNA reads as TGTGCCAGTACCCCCTTGGGCACAGCAATCAGGCCCCAGCATTTT. This chain links TRBV19 with TRBJ1-5; D gene ambiguous. From germline, CDR1 is LNHDA and CDR2 SQIVND (reference sequence). This CDR3 region has 15 residues. Trimming removed 7 bases at V and 9 bases at J, with 22 bases between.

The chain uses TRBV5-1 and TRBJ2-5; D gene unclear. The V and J ends lost 4 bases and 1 base respectively, with 5 bases between them. Germline V gene lookup returns CDR1 SGHRS and CDR2 YFSETQ. The CDR3 sequence is 12 residues long. CDR3 sequence (DNA): TGCGCCAGCAGCACCGGCCAAGAGACCCAGTACTTC. It codes for CASSTGQETQYF.

V usage is TRBV7-3 and J usage is TRBJ2-7, with D tentatively TRBD1 (5 bases). Germline loops: CDR1 SGHTA, CDR2 FQGTGA. The CDR3 runs 13 residues. V dropped 1 base and J dropped 6 bases, with 10 bases sitting between them. The chain's CDR3 is CASSLSPQGEQYF. CDR3 in DNA: TGTGCCAGCAGCTTAAGCCCCCAGGGCGAGCAGTACTTC.

The chain recombines TRBV5-6 with TRBJ1-2; 8 positions agree with TRBD1. Germline CDR1 reads SGHDT; CDR2 reads YYEEEE. Unmatched junction bases numbered 5, after V lost 0 bases and J lost 4 bases. The CDR3 length is 15 residues. CDR3 region: CASSLGVTGVYGYTF. The CDR3, as DNA: TGTGCCAGCAGCTTGGGCGTGACAGGGGTCTATGGCTACACCTTC. Using reference TRBV5-6 and TRBJ1-2 for the parts outside the CDR3, the full variable domain is DAGVTQSPTHLIKTRGQQVTLRCSPKSGHDTVSWYQQALGQGPQFIFQYYEEEERQRGNFPDRFSGHQFPNYSSELNVNALLLGDSALYLCASSLGVTGVYGYTFGSGTRLTVV.

The chain recombines TRBV30 with TRBJ1-2; 8 bases are shared with TRBD1. Germline V CDR1 and CDR2: GTSNPN, SVGIG (reference sequence). This CDR3 spans 14 amino acids. Trimming cost V 1 base and J 6 bases; bases outside gene matches: 7. CDR3 coding DNA: TGTGCCTGGAGTGCGTTGGACAGGGCGGATGGCTACACCTTC. Translating gives CAWSALDRADGYTF.

This chain links TRBV6-6 with TRBJ2-5; 7 nucleotides agree with TRBD1. CDR1 is MNHNY and CDR2 is SVGAGI in the germline V gene (reference sequence). V shed 2 bases and J 5 bases; nucleotides not matched to a gene: 5. This CDR3 has 14 amino acids. The CDR3 protein is CASSYQGGAETQYF. CDR3 in DNA: TGTGCCAGCAGTTACCAAGGGGGCGCGGAGACCCAGTACTTC.

V usage is TRBV19 and J usage is TRBJ2-2; D call uncertain. The CDR3 is made up of 13 amino acids. CDR1 LNHDA and CDR2 SQIVND come from the germline V gene (reference sequence). The ends were cut back, 6 bases at V and 3 bases at J, with 8 bases in the middle. CDR3 DNA: TGTGCCAGTAGATGGCAGTACACCGGGGAGCTGTTTTTT. Translated: CASRWQYTGELFF.

There are a few counts of this clone. V and J are TRBV18 and TRBJ2-2; no reliable D call. CDR3 size: 16 residues. Germline lookup yields CDR1 KGHSH and CDR2 LQKENI. Deletions cut 2 bases from V and 0 bases from J, with 10 bases between. The CDR3 spells CASSPTAVPNTGELFF. DNA for the CDR3: TGTGCCAGCTCACCAACCGCAGTCCCGAACACCGGGGAGCTGTTTTTT.

A single count supports this clone. The V gene is TRBV27, the J gene TRBJ2-2; 9 bases are a match to TRBD1. Germline V gene data show CDR1 as MNHEY and CDR2 as SMNVEV (reference sequence). This CDR3 is built from 17 residues. V lost 6 bases, J lost 4 bases, and 12 bases stayed unmatched. The CDR3 DNA sequence: TGTGCCAGCAGCGCCGTTATCGGGACAGGGTTCACCGGGGAGCTGTTTTTT. Protein product: CASSAVIGTGFTGELFF.